This T cell receptor (beta chain) is drawn from a study of blood T cell repertoires in COVID-19. The protocol was immunoSEQ multiplex PCR, while the TCRdb copy is restricted to in-frame clones and leaves out a portion. Of about 130,000 clones in the sample, around 89% are singletons; the top ten hold more than 3.5%. The CDR3 sequence is 14 residues long. The ends were cut back, 1 base at V and 2 bases at J, with 7 bases in the middle. CDR1 is LNHDA, CDR2 SQIVND, per germline (reference sequence). The V gene is TRBV19, the J gene TRBJ2-3; no clear D. The source material was peripheral blood. The clonotype was recovered from a man between 60 and 75 years old with COVID-19, enrolled during active disease. CDR3 DNA: TGTGCCAGTAGTATAGGCCAGTTCACAGATACGCAGTATTTT. Protein sequence: CASSIGQFTDTQYF.